One and the same sample provided the 2 T cell receptor beta chains below, sequenced in a study of blood T cell repertoires in COVID-19. Sequencing was performed with immunoSEQ multiplex PCR; in TCRdb, only in-frame clones are kept and a portion is missing. The sample gives around 470,000 clones, roughly 87% of which show up once; less than 0.75% is in the top ten. Sequenced input: PBMCs or T cells enriched from blood (not recorded which). The receptors come from a man between 18 and 29 years old who had recovered from COVID-19.

This sequence joins TRBV27 and TRBJ2-7, with 12 bases aligning to TRBD1. With V trimmed by 1 base and J by 3 bases, 10 bases remained unmatched. This CDR3 has 18 residues. Germline V gene data show CDR1 as MNHEY and CDR2 as SMNVEV (reference sequence). The CDR3 nucleotides are TGTGCCAGCAGTTTATTTCGGGGACAGGGGGCCGGTTACTACGAGCAGTACTTC. Its translation is CASSLFRGQGAGYYEQYF.

The rearrangement uses TRBV5-5 and TRBJ2-7, with 9 nucleotides matching TRBD2. The CDR3 is 15 residues long. The trim removed 4 bases at V and 5 bases at J, leaving 10 bases unmatched. CDR1 is SGHKS and CDR2 is YYEKEE in the germline V gene (reference sequence). The CDR3: CASSPFRAGGDEQYF. DNA of the CDR3: TGTGCCAGCAGCCCCTTCCGAGCGGGAGGAGACGAGCAGTACTTC. Supplemented by reference TRBV5-5 and TRBJ2-7, the full variable domain reads DAGVTQSPTHLIKTRGQQVTLRCSPISGHKSVSWYQQVLGQGPQFIFQYYEKEERGRGNFPDRFSARQFPNYSSELNVNALLLGDSALYLCASSPFRAGGDEQYFGPGTRLTVT.